The 31 T cell receptor beta chains below were found in one sample sequenced in a study of T cells in Graves' hyperthyroidism and ophthalmopathy. TCR beta CDR3 region amplification was performed from RNA transcripts. The TCR CDR3 first-round RT-PCR relied on the HTBI primer set. TCRdb fed the multiplex PCR reads into MiXCR, producing one record per CDR3 protein. This sample yields 640,000 or so distinct CDR3 sequences, of which 13% to 15% are seen a single time; over 6% belongs to the top ten. Sequenced material: blood. These receptor sequences come from a woman under 30 with Graves' ophthalmopathy.

This clonotype came up many times. The chain combines TRBV11-2 with TRBJ2-1; TRBD2 might be the D (6 bases). Trimming took 1 base from V and 9 from J, leaving 19 bases between them. Germline V CDR1 and CDR2: SGHAT, FQNNGV. The CDR3 spans 16 residues. Here the CDR3 DNA reads TGTGCCAGCAGCTTAGGTTGGGACTCCAAGGGCAGTGAGCAGTTCTTC. Its protein is CASSLGWDSKGSEQFF.

This clonotype was found a few times. The chain combines TRBV12-5 with TRBJ2-5; 12 positions match TRBD2. J was trimmed by 2 bases and V by 1 base; bases with no gene match: 5. Germline-derived CDR1 and CDR2 are LGHNT and FRNRAP. There are 17 residues in the CDR3. CDR3 in amino acids: CASGLGLAGDGQETQYF. The CDR3 region has the DNA TGTGCTAGTGGTTTGGGACTAGCGGGAGATGGGCAAGAGACCCAGTACTTC.

This clonotype has at least ten counts. The V call is TRBV6-1, the J call TRBJ2-1; 11 nucleotides align to TRBD2. Per germline, CDR1 MNHNS and CDR2 SASEGT. The CDR3 spans 16 residues. The J segment lost 6 bases and the V segment lost 4 bases, leaving 8 bases of the junction unmatched. The CDR3: CASSVTISGRANEQFF. The CDR3 nucleotides are TGTGCCAGCAGTGTCACGATTAGCGGGAGGGCCAATGAGCAGTTCTTC.

Concerning this clonotype itself: A much bigger clone sits one base away, suggesting this may be a read error. This chain links TRBV2 with TRBJ2-5; perhaps TRBD2 as D (6 bases). The CDR3 loop spans 13 amino acids. Germline-derived CDR1 and CDR2 are SNHLY and FYNNEI. The CDR3 reads CASNLAIQETRYF. The CDR3 nucleotides read TGTGCCAGCAATCTAGCGATCCAAGAGACCCGGTACTTC.

The table lists this clonotype with a few counts. This chain uses TRBV7-2 with TRBJ2-1, with 11 positions matching TRBD2. Losses at the gene ends were 1 base for V and 12 bases for J; bases not matched to a gene: 8. Germline CDR1 and CDR2: SGHTA and FQGNSA. The CDR3 is 15 amino acids. The CDR3 here is CASSLVGSGRAGQFF. The CDR3 DNA reads TGTGCCAGCAGCTTAGTAGGTAGCGGGAGGGCCGGGCAGTTCTTC.

The chain uses TRBV6-1 and TRBJ1-4, with D possibly TRBD1 on 5 matching bases. The V and J ends lost 8 bases and 3 bases respectively, with 13 bases between them. CDR3 length: 14 amino acids. Germline CDR1 reads MNHNS; CDR2 reads SASEGT. CDR3: CASRLGGANEKLFF. The CDR3 DNA follows: TGTGCCAGCCGATTGGGGGGGGCTAATGAAAAACTGTTTTTT.

The rearrangement joins TRBV9 to TRBJ2-5; 10 bases map to TRBD2. Germline V gives CDR1 SGDLS, CDR2 YYNGEE. The CDR3 is 17 residues long. Trimming at V came to 4 bases and at J to 4 bases, leaving 13 bases not matched to a gene. The CDR3 reads CASSTGLALGGGETQYF. The CDR3 DNA reads TGTGCCAGCAGCACGGGACTAGCGTTAGGAGGTGGAGAGACCCAGTACTTC.

This clonotype was observed at least ten times. This rearrangement joins TRBV6-1 to TRBJ2-2, with 11 bases matching TRBD1. J gave up 9 bases and V 6 bases, and 15 bases lay outside the gene matches. The CDR3 consists of 17 residues. CDR1 is MNHNS, CDR2 SASEGT, per germline. CDR3 in DNA: TGTGCCAGCAGACGCACTGGGACAGGGGGGGGCGTACGGGAGCTGTTTTTT. Protein product: CASRRTGTGGGVRELFF.

V usage is TRBV24-1 and J usage is TRBJ2-2, with 9 bases that match TRBD1. Germline V gene data show CDR1 as KGHDR and CDR2 as SFDVKD. J was trimmed by 2 bases and V by 2 bases; bases with no gene match: 5. This CDR3 has 17 residues. The CDR3 sequence is CATSDSGTGYNTGELFF. The CDR3, as DNA: TGTGCCACCAGTGATTCCGGGACAGGGTATAACACCGGGGAGCTGTTTTTT.

This clonotype has just a few counts. The chain joins TRBV12-5 to TRBJ1-3; D is unresolved. The CDR3 spans 17 residues. CDR1 is LGHNT and CDR2 is FRNRAP in the germline V gene. The V and J ends lost 3 bases and 0 bases respectively, with 15 bases between them. The CDR3 DNA follows: TGTGCTAGTGGTTTCTTATTGAACGGTGACTCTGGAAACACCATATATTTT. Protein: CASGFLLNGDSGNTIYF.

The V gene is TRBV30, the J gene TRBJ2-5; D might be TRBD2 (7 bases). Deletions cut 4 bases from V and 5 bases from J, with 20 bases between. Germline values: CDR1 GTSNPN, CDR2 SVGIG (reference sequence). CDR3 length equals 15 residues. The CDR3 nucleotides are TGTGCCTGGACCGGAGGGGGGGAAGGTTGGGAGACCCAGTACTTC. It yields the protein CAWTGGGEGWETQYF.

This clonotype has ten or more counts. This rearrangement joins TRBV7-9 to TRBJ2-1; 7 bases line up with TRBD1. Looked up from germline, CDR1 is SEHNR and CDR2 is FQNEAQ (reference sequence). The CDR3 contains 13 residues. V lost 8 bases, J lost 8 bases, and 9 bases stayed unmatched. This chain's CDR3 is CASDLQGSHEQFF. CDR3 coding DNA: TGTGCCAGCGATTTACAGGGGTCTCATGAGCAGTTCTTC.

With regard to this clonotype: This sequence may be a read error, since a much larger clone differs from it by one base. The chain carries TRBV2 and TRBJ2-7, with D possibly TRBD1 on 6 matching bases. The germline CDR1 and CDR2 sequences are SNHLY and FYNNEI. This CDR3 region has 15 residues. In nucleotides, the CDR3 is TGTGCCAGCAGCGTAACCTCGGACAGTTCCTACGAGCAGTGCTTC. This gives the protein CASSVTSDSSYEQCF.

This chain uses TRBV9 with TRBJ1-1, with TRBD1 as a possible D gene (5 bases). The CDR3 loop spans 13 amino acids. The germline V gene encodes CDR1 SGDLS and CDR2 YYNGEE. The V gene lost 2 bases and the J gene lost 3 bases, with 8 bases spanning the gap. In DNA, the CDR3 is TGTGCCAGCAGCGTTTCAGGGCACACTGAAGCTTTCTTT. Translating gives CASSVSGHTEAFF.

There are many counts of this clonotype. V is TRBV6-1 and J is TRBJ2-2; 12 bases fit TRBD2. Germline V gene sequence: CDR1 MNHNS, CDR2 SASEGT. V was pared by 6 bases and J by 5 bases, with 4 bases of the junction left unmatched. This CDR3 contains 15 residues. The CDR3 DNA reads as TGTGCCAGCAGGGGACTAGCGGGCCCTACCGGGGAGCTGTTTTTT. This translates into CASRGLAGPTGELFF.

This clonotype has a count of ten or more. The chain has TRBV12-3 or TRBV12-4 and TRBJ2-7; tentatively, D is TRBD1 (6 bases). The CDR3 extends over 15 amino acids. V lost 4 bases and J 5 bases, leaving 18 bases between the germline ends. In DNA, the CDR3 is TGTGCCAGCAGTTCATTTAACAGGGAAGGGGACGAGCAGTACTTC. This codes for CASSSFNREGDEQYF.

The chain recombines TRBV6-1 with TRBJ1-5; 7 nucleotides line up with TRBD1. Per the germline V gene, CDR1 is MNHNS and CDR2 is SASEGT. V shed 6 bases and J 3 bases; nucleotides not matched to a gene: 5. The CDR3 sequence is 14 residues long. CDR3 bases: TGTGCCAGCAGGGGGACAGCCTACAATCAGCCCCAGCATTTT. The encoded protein is CASRGTAYNQPQHF.

This clonotype was observed many times. With a much larger clone just one base away, this may be a read error. The J gene is TRBJ2-7, the V gene TRBV6-2 or TRBV6-3, with no clear D. V dropped 1 base and J dropped 3 bases, with 1 base sitting between them. Per the germline V gene, CDR1 is MNHEY and CDR2 is SVGEGT. This CDR3 has 11 amino acids. The CDR3 region is CASSYFYEQYF. The DNA for the CDR3 is TGTGCCAGCAGTTACTTCTACGAGCAGTACTTC.

This clonotype was observed at least ten times. The chain employs TRBV20-1 and TRBJ2-1; possibly TRBD1 for D (6 bases). V lost 0 bases and J 10 bases, leaving 10 bases between the germline ends. The CDR3 runs 12 residues. Germline V gives CDR1 DFQATT, CDR2 SNEGSKA (reference sequence). The CDR3 region has the DNA TGCAGTGCTAGAGATGGGGGCTCGGAGCAGTTCTTC. Amino acid sequence: CSARDGGSEQFF.

This rearrangement joins TRBV11-2 to TRBJ2-4; 10 bases map to TRBD1. CDR3 length: 14 residues. CDR1 and CDR2 from the germline V gene are SGHAT and FQNNGV. Germline trimming cut 5 bases from V and 15 bases from J; bases unmatched to any gene: 13. The CDR3 DNA reads TGTGCCAGCAGCGCCCCGGGACAGGGGTCGGCAGGGTACTTC. It specifies CASSAPGQGSAGYF.

CDR3 protein: CASSRSTGYEQYF. In DNA form, the CDR3 reads TGTGCCAGCAGCCGCAGTACTGGGTACGAGCAGTACTTC. The chain employs TRBV6-1 and TRBJ2-7; D call uncertain. Per germline, CDR1 MNHNS and CDR2 SASEGT. The CDR3 sequence is 13 residues long. Between the trimmed V and J ends, which lost 6 bases and 4 bases, there was a span of 13 bases.

This clonotype was recorded a few times. V and J are TRBV19 and TRBJ2-1; no clear D. CDR3 length: 14 residues. CDR1 is LNHDA, CDR2 SQIVND, per germline (reference sequence). Trimming stripped 7 bases from V and 2 bases from J, with 12 bases between. CDR3 protein: CASTPTGPYNEQFF. In nucleotides, the CDR3 is TGTGCCAGTACCCCGACTGGTCCCTACAATGAGCAGTTCTTC. Filled out from reference TRBV19 and TRBJ2-1, the complete variable domain reads DGGITQSPKYLFRKEGQNVTLSCEQNLNHDAMYWYRQDPGQGLRLIYYSQIVNDFQKGDIAEGYSVSREKKESFPLTVTSAQKNPTAFYLCASTPTGPYNEQFFGPGTRLTVL.

This clonotype was seen ten or more times. The chain is built from TRBV13 and TRBJ2-7, with 8 bases aligning to TRBD2. V lost 5 bases, J lost 2 bases, and 11 bases stayed unmatched. Germline V gene data show CDR1 as PRHDT and CDR2 as FYEKMQ (reference sequence). The CDR3 has 16 amino acids. CDR3 in DNA: TGTGCCAGCAGCCCAAGGGGAGCGGGAGAGCCCTACGAGCAGTACTTC. Its translation: CASSPRGAGEPYEQYF.

In its sample, this clonotype was seen many times. The rearrangement links TRBV27 to TRBJ2-5; TRBD2 matches 8 bases. The CDR3 spans 15 residues. V trimming: 7 bases; J trimming: 0 bases; junction bases outside the gene matches: 7. Germline loops: CDR1 MNHEY, CDR2 SMNVEV (reference sequence). In DNA, the CDR3 is TGTGCCAGCAACGGGGGGGGGTTGAACCAAGAGACCCAGTACTTC. Translating gives CASNGGGLNQETQYF.

This rearrangement joins TRBV11-2 to TRBJ1-4, with TRBD1 as a possible D gene (5 bases). This CDR3 is built from 14 residues. Germline V gene lookup returns CDR1 SGHAT and CDR2 FQNNGV. Trimming removed 5 bases from V and 5 bases from J, with 12 bases in between. The CDR3 DNA follows: TGTGCCAGCAGCATAGGGGTGGGGAATGAAAAACTGTTTTTT. Its protein product is CASSIGVGNEKLFF.

Only a few counts were recorded for this clonotype. The chain uses TRBV6-6 and TRBJ1-1, with TRBD1 as a possible D gene (6 bases). This CDR3 comprises 14 residues. The germline V gene encodes CDR1 MNHNY and CDR2 SVGAGI (reference sequence). Trimming took off 2 bases at V and 3 bases at J, with 10 bases between the two ends. The CDR3 here is CASSYLGGDTEAFF. The DNA of the CDR3 is TGTGCCAGCAGTTACCTAGGGGGAGACACTGAAGCTTTCTTT.

The rearrangement joins TRBV18 to TRBJ2-7; the D call may be TRBD1 or TRBD2 (5 bases each). The germline gives CDR1 KGHSH, CDR2 LQKENI. There are 14 residues in the CDR3. The V end lost 5 bases, the J end lost 5 bases, and 16 bases lay between the germline ends. The DNA of the CDR3 is TGTGCCAGCTCAGCCAGGACAAGAGGGGACGAGCAGTACTTC. It encodes CASSARTRGDEQYF.

The table lists this clonotype with a few counts. The rearrangement uses TRBV4-1 and TRBJ1-5; a weak D match, TRBD1 (5 bases). This CDR3 has 16 residues. Deletions cut 0 bases from V and 6 bases from J, with 15 bases between. Germline-derived CDR1 and CDR2 are MGHRA and YSYEKL. The CDR3 DNA follows: TGCGCCAGCAGCCAAGAGTGGGACGGCCTCCGTCAGCCCCAGCATTTT. Amino acid sequence: CASSQEWDGLRQPQHF.

This clonotype was detected ten times or more. The CDR3 loop reads CASSPLSVLIGEQFF. The CDR3, as DNA: TGTGCCAGCAGCCCTCTTAGCGTTCTTATCGGTGAGCAGTTCTTC. The chain uses TRBV13 and TRBJ2-1, with D tentatively TRBD2 (5 bases). Per the germline V gene, CDR1 is PRHDT and CDR2 is FYEKMQ (reference sequence). The ends were cut back, 5 bases at V and 9 bases at J, with 20 bases in the middle. This CDR3 region has 15 residues.

This clonotype was observed a handful of times. The chain has TRBV6-1 and TRBJ1-2; TRBD1 might be the D (6 bases). The CDR3 sequence is 14 residues long. V lost 9 bases to trimming and J lost 1 base, with 15 bases between them. Germline V lookup: CDR1 MNHNS, CDR2 SASEGT. The CDR3 DNA sequence: TGTGCCAGTCTAGGGCGGGGGCTTAACTATGGCTACACCTTC. This sequence encodes CASLGRGLNYGYTF.

This clonotype was counted many times. The gene calls are TRBV5-6 and TRBJ2-1, with unresolved D. V lost 3 bases and J lost 7, with 11 bases in between. Germline CDR1 and CDR2: SGHDT and YYEEEE. The CDR3 has 13 amino acids. The DNA of the CDR3 is TGTGCCAGCAGCTATCCCTATCAGAATGAGCAGTTCTTC. This codes for CASSYPYQNEQFF.